These 28 T cell receptor beta chains were all obtained from the same sample, sequenced in a study of OX40 agonist ivuxolimab in advanced cancers. The assay was immunoSEQ multiplex PCR, and TCRdb's table has in-frame clones only and misses some. The repertoire holds 60,000 to 75,000 clones, with around 81% as singletons. Here the sequenced sample was CD4+ or CD8+ T cells sorted from blood, taken in a trial of the OX40 agonist ivuxolimab. These receptors all stem from an adult with an advanced solid tumor such as melanoma, head and neck, liver or kidney cancer.

The chain joins TRBV13 to TRBJ2-3; 7 nucleotides match TRBD2. The CDR3 contains 18 residues. Germline assignment: CDR1 PRHDT and CDR2 FYEKMQ (reference sequence). V was pared by 2 bases and J by 1 base, with 12 bases of the junction left unmatched. This CDR3 is CASSLRSEGRVGTDTQYF. CDR3 DNA: TGTGCCAGCAGCTTAAGATCGGAGGGGAGGGTCGGCACAGATACGCAGTATTTT.

This chain's CDR3 is CASSLGGAQGASTEAFF. For the CDR3, the DNA is TGCGCCAGCAGCTTGGGGGGCGCACAGGGGGCCAGCACTGAAGCTTTCTTT. The rearrangement uses TRBV5-1 and TRBJ1-1, with TRBD1 matching 9 bases. Per germline, CDR1 SGHRS and CDR2 YFSETQ. This CDR3 comprises 17 residues. Germline trimming cut 0 bases from V and 4 bases from J; bases unmatched to any gene: 10.

V and J are TRBV9 and TRBJ2-3, with D hard to call. Germline V gene lookup returns CDR1 SGDLS and CDR2 YYNGEE. This CDR3 region has 14 residues. Trimming cost V 2 bases and J 1 base, with 8 bases left between them. The CDR3 reads CASSVDPGTDTQYF. DNA for the CDR3: TGTGCCAGCAGCGTCGATCCGGGCACAGATACGCAGTATTTT. Complete variable domain (other parts from reference TRBV9 and TRBJ2-3): DSGVTQTPKHLITATGQRVTLRCSPRSGDLSVYWYQQSLDQGLQFLIQYYNGEERAKGNILERFSAQQFPDLHSELNLSSLELGDSALYFCASSVDPGTDTQYFGPGTRLTVL.

As regards this clone: One end of the junction varies from germline; a read error may be responsible. The chain couples TRBV6-1 to TRBJ1-3, with D tentatively TRBD1 (5 bases). This CDR3 comprises 15 residues. The V gene's germline CDR1 is MNHNS and CDR2 SASEGT. CDR3 bases: TGTGCCAGCAGTGGACCCCGGGACTCTGGAAACATCATATATTTT. It yields the protein CASSGPRDSGNIIYF.

The rearrangement links TRBV29-1 to TRBJ1-2, with D hard to call. The CDR3 consists of 12 residues. V was cut by 4 bases and J by 1 base, with 7 bases left in between. CDR1 and CDR2 (germline): SQVTM, ANQGSEA. CDR3 in amino acids: CSVVLSNYGYTF. The CDR3 DNA reads TGCAGCGTTGTTTTGAGTAACTATGGCTACACCTTC.

This clone was seen only once. V usage is TRBV5-1 and J usage is TRBJ1-2; 9 bases line up with TRBD1. Trimming at V came to 0 bases and at J to 4 bases, leaving 10 bases not matched to a gene. The CDR3 consists of 17 residues. CDR1 and CDR2 from the germline V gene are SGHRS and YFSETQ. The CDR3 DNA is TGCGCCAGCAGCTTGGGCGGGACAGGGCCCTCCCTCTATGGCTACACCTTC. Translated: CASSLGGTGPSLYGYTF. Looking up the rest from reference TRBV5-1 and TRBJ1-2 gives the full variable domain: KAGVTQTPRYLIKTRGQQVTLSCSPISGHRSVSWYQQTPGQGLQFLFEYFSETQRNKGNFPGRFSGRQFSNSRSEMNVSTLELGDSALYLCASSLGGTGPSLYGYTFGSGTRLTVV.

The chain combines TRBV5-1 with TRBJ2-1, with 7 bases lining up with TRBD2. V gave up 4 bases and J gave up 0 bases; unmatched junction bases: 7. The CDR3 totals 16 residues. The V gene's germline CDR1 is SGHRS and CDR2 YFSETQ. The CDR3 DNA reads TGCGCCAGCAGCCCTTCCGGGAGGATCTCCTACAATGAGCAGTTCTTC. Translated, it gives CASSPSGRISYNEQFF. Full variable domain (outside the CDR3, taken from reference TRBV5-1 and TRBJ2-1): KAGVTQTPRYLIKTRGQQVTLSCSPISGHRSVSWYQQTPGQGLQFLFEYFSETQRNKGNFPGRFSGRQFSNSRSEMNVSTLELGDSALYLCASSPSGRISYNEQFFGPGTRLTVL.

This clone was seen a handful of times. The chain combines TRBV10-3 with TRBJ1-1; D remains ambiguous. CDR1 is ENHRY, CDR2 SYGVKD, per germline. This CDR3 has 13 amino acids. V was trimmed by 3 bases and J by 0 bases, leaving 5 bases between them. The CDR3 DNA is TGTGCCATCAGTGACAGCATGAACACTGAAGCTTTCTTT. This translates into CAISDSMNTEAFF.

To note about this clone: This CDR3 fails to terminate in the conserved phenylalanine or tryptophan, so it likely reflects a read error. This chain uses TRBV6-6 with TRBJ1-2; D may be TRBD1 (6 bases). Trimming took off 5 bases at V and 2 bases at J, with 12 bases between the two ends. The CDR3 has 14 amino acids. Looked up from germline, CDR1 is MNHNY and CDR2 is SVGAGI (reference sequence). The CDR3, as DNA: TGTGCCAGCAGTCCAGCGGGGGGCAACTATGGCTACACCCTC. It encodes CASSPAGGNYGYTL.

This clone was picked up a small number of times. The chain employs TRBV15 and TRBJ2-7; D unclear. V was shortened by 3 bases and J by 3 bases, with 9 bases between the two germline ends. Per germline, CDR1 LNHNV and CDR2 YYDKDF (reference sequence). The CDR3 runs 13 residues. This CDR3 is CATSSGRFYEQYF. Written as DNA, the CDR3 is TGTGCCACCAGCAGTGGACGGTTCTACGAGCAGTACTTC.

The V gene is TRBV5-1, the J gene TRBJ2-1; 7 bases fit TRBD2. The CDR3 spans 15 residues. CDR1 and CDR2 (germline): SGHRS, YFSETQ. Trimming took 0 bases from V and 5 from J; bases not matched to a gene: 5. The CDR3 coding sequence is TGCGCCAGCAGCTTGGAAGCGGGGCCCCACAATGAGCAGTTCTTC. Its translation: CASSLEAGPHNEQFF.

The chain recombines TRBV5-6 with TRBJ1-5, with 7 nucleotides matching TRBD1. The V gene end was trimmed by 1 base and the J gene end by 6 bases; junction bases not matched to a gene: 10. The CDR3 covers 16 residues. Germline assignment: CDR1 SGHDT and CDR2 YYEEEE. The chain's CDR3 is CASSLFLGQDSQPQHF. DNA for the CDR3: TGTGCCAGCAGCTTGTTTTTAGGACAGGACAGTCAGCCCCAGCATTTT.

This clone is a singleton in its sample. CDR3 sequence reads: CAGTPGGNTEAFF. In nucleotides, the CDR3 is TGTGCCGGTACTCCTGGGGGGAACACTGAAGCTTTCTTT. V gene TRBV7-9 combines with J gene TRBJ1-1; D might be TRBD1 (5 bases). From germline, CDR1 is SEHNR and CDR2 FQNEAQ (reference sequence). This CDR3 has 13 residues. Trimming stripped 11 bases from V and 1 base from J, with 14 bases between.

This rearrangement joins TRBV25-1 to TRBJ2-7; 8 bases line up with TRBD2. The V segment lost 6 bases and the J segment 3 bases; nucleotides outside the gene matches: 13. The CDR3 has 16 amino acids. Germline CDR1 reads MGHDK; CDR2 reads SYGVNS. The CDR3 DNA reads TGTGCCAGCAGCTCGCCGGCGGGGGGACTAAACTACGAGCAGTACTTC. This encodes CASSSPAGGLNYEQYF.

V usage is TRBV30 and J usage is TRBJ2-2; 10 nucleotides line up with TRBD1. The CDR3 extends over 16 amino acids. Losses at the gene ends were 0 bases for V and 3 bases for J; bases not matched to a gene: 4. The germline CDR1 and CDR2 sequences are GTSNPN and SVGIG (reference sequence). The CDR3 DNA reads TGTGCCTGGAGTGTACAAGGGACAGGGGACACCGGGGAGCTGTTTTTT. The encoded protein is CAWSVQGTGDTGELFF.

This clone was seen only a few times. The CDR3 loop is CASSQEMALYGYTF. DNA of the CDR3: TGCGCCAGCAGCCAAGAGATGGCACTCTATGGCTACACCTTC. V is TRBV4-1 and J is TRBJ1-2; D is undetermined. CDR1 and CDR2 from the germline V gene are MGHRA and YSYEKL. V gave up 0 bases and J gave up 4 bases, with 9 bases separating them. The CDR3 sequence is 14 residues long.

V gene TRBV5-4 combines with J gene TRBJ1-5, with D perhaps TRBD1 (5 bases). The length of the CDR3 is 16 residues. V was pared by 0 bases and J by 3 bases, with 13 bases between. Germline V gives CDR1 SGHNT, CDR2 YYREEE (reference sequence). The CDR3 sequence is CASSLGGGSPNQPQHF. The DNA for the CDR3 is TGTGCCAGCAGCTTGGGTGGGGGGTCGCCCAATCAGCCCCAGCATTTT.

The chain employs TRBV18 and TRBJ2-5; 9 bases fit TRBD1. The CDR3 is 15 amino acids. Germline V gene data show CDR1 as KGHSH and CDR2 as LQKENI. Losses at the gene ends were 3 bases for V and 2 bases for J; bases not matched to a gene: 4. The CDR3, as DNA: TGTGCCAGCTCACCCCCGACAGGGGGACAAGAGACCCAGTACTTC. This encodes CASSPPTGGQETQYF.

The chain employs TRBV28 and TRBJ2-4; D gene uncertain. Germline V CDR1 and CDR2: MDHEN, SYDVKM. V was shortened by 6 bases and J by 0 bases, with 9 bases between the two germline ends. This CDR3 region has 14 residues. CDR3 DNA: TGTGCCAGCAGCAACAATGTAGCCAAAAACATTCAGTACTTC. The encoded protein is CASSNNVAKNIQYF.

The chain joins TRBV7-2 to TRBJ2-7; TRBD1 aligns across 10 bases. Germline CDR1 and CDR2: SGHTA and FQGNSA. This CDR3 region has 15 residues. Unmatched junction bases numbered 7, after V lost 2 bases and J lost 6 bases. The chain's CDR3 is CASSLSPGQGSEQYF. CDR3 DNA sequence: TGTGCCAGCAGCTTATCTCCGGGACAGGGGTCCGAGCAGTACTTC.

The gene calls are TRBV30 and TRBJ1-2; D uncertain. V lost 1 base and J lost 12, with 15 bases in between. Germline lookup yields CDR1 GTSNPN and CDR2 SVGIG (reference sequence). CDR3 length: 12 residues. For the CDR3, the DNA is TGTGCCTGGAGTGACACTGCCCCCCGCAACACCTTC. Translating gives CAWSDTAPRNTF.

The CDR3 reads CASSLSKSLSYGYTF. The CDR3 nucleotides are TGTGCCAGCAGCTTGAGTAAGAGTTTAAGCTATGGCTACACCTTC. The chain carries TRBV5-4 and TRBJ1-2; D remains unclear. Trimming pared 1 base from V and 4 bases from J, leaving 14 bases between. The V gene's germline CDR1 is SGHNT and CDR2 YYREEE (reference sequence). The CDR3 contains 15 residues.

The chain is built from TRBV11-2 and TRBJ2-6; weak D call: TRBD2 (6 bases). V gave up 6 bases and J gave up 0 bases, with 9 bases separating them. The CDR3 runs to 15 residues. Looked up from germline, CDR1 is SGHAT and CDR2 is FQNNGV. The CDR3 sequence is CASSPGVSGANVLTF. CDR3 nucleotide sequence: TGTGCCAGCAGTCCGGGGGTCTCTGGGGCCAACGTCCTGACTTTC. The complete variable domain, with remaining parts taken from reference TRBV11-2 and TRBJ2-6, reads EAGVAQSPRYKIIEKRQSVAFWCNPISGHATLYWYQQILGQGPKLLIQFQNNGVVDDSQLPKDRFSAERLKGVDSTLKIQPAKLEDSAVYLCASSPGVSGANVLTFGAGSRLTVL.

In DNA, the CDR3 is TGTGCCATCAGGGAGATTAGCAATCAGCCCCAGCATTTT. Protein sequence: CAIREISNQPQHF. This chain uses TRBV10-3 with TRBJ1-5; no clear D. CDR1 ENHRY and CDR2 SYGVKD come from the germline V gene. The CDR3 runs to 13 residues. Trimming removed 6 bases from V and 0 bases from J, with 6 bases in between.

The CDR3 protein is CASSGTGASNYGYTF. The CDR3 nucleotides are TGCGCCAGCAGCGGGACAGGGGCCAGCAACTATGGCTACACCTTC. The chain combines TRBV5-1 with TRBJ1-2; 10 positions agree with TRBD1. With V trimmed by 4 bases and J by 2 bases, 5 bases remained unmatched. CDR1 is SGHRS and CDR2 is YFSETQ in the germline V gene. This CDR3 has 15 amino acids.

The chain combines TRBV4-1 with TRBJ2-5; D gene ambiguous. Germline values: CDR1 MGHRA, CDR2 YSYEKL. The V and J ends lost 0 bases and 5 bases respectively, with 7 bases between them. This CDR3 contains 13 residues. In DNA form, the CDR3 reads TGCGCCAGCAGCCAAGACCCAACGGAGACCCAGTACTTC. This gives the protein CASSQDPTETQYF.

The V call is TRBV4-1, the J call TRBJ1-5; D not certain. The CDR3 totals 15 residues. The V gene lost 5 bases and the J gene lost 0 bases, with 11 bases spanning the gap. Germline V gene lookup returns CDR1 MGHRA and CDR2 YSYEKL. The CDR3 is CASSVNSNSNQPQHF. For the CDR3, the DNA is TGCGCCAGCAGCGTTAATTCTAATAGCAATCAGCCCCAGCATTTT.

The chain couples TRBV6-5 to TRBJ1-6; D may be TRBD1 (5 bases). The CDR3 consists of 15 residues. V lost 8 bases and J lost 5, with 16 bases in between. The germline V gene encodes CDR1 MNHEY and CDR2 SVGAGI. For the CDR3, the DNA is TGTGCCAGCTGGGACTCGAGGGGACATAATTCACCCCTCCACTTT. It encodes CASWDSRGHNSPLHF.